A selection of T cell receptor beta chains follows, all from one sample in a study of cytomegalovirus exposure and HLA in healthy donors. Method: immunoSEQ multiplex PCR; TCRdb's copy keeps in-frame clones and lacks some. Of approximately 160,000 clones detected, around 85% appear once; the ten largest clones hold 1.5% to 2%. What was sequenced was PBMCs. The receptors stem from a human donor in good health. Both conserved end residues are part of each CDR3. D genes are given only for firm matches. Size is omitted from some rows. Given values are once, few, many or a class for expanded clones.

j_call: TRBJ2-2; clone_size: .; d_call: TRBD2; v_call: TRBV15; cdr3_nt: TGTGCCACCAGCAGAGAACTAGCGGGGGGCAACGGGGAGCTGTTTTTT; cdr3_aa: CATSRELAGGNGELFF
j_call: TRBJ1-1; clone_size: .; d_call: .; v_call: TRBV5-1; cdr3_nt: TGCGCCAGCAGCCAAACCCCAACAGCCATGAACACTGAAGCTTTCTTT; cdr3_aa: CASSQTPTAMNTEAFF
j_call: TRBJ2-7; clone_size: .; d_call: .; v_call: TRBV4-1; cdr3_nt: TGCGCCAGCAGCCAGGCGGGTGGGAACGGGATCTACGAGCAGTACTTC; cdr3_aa: CASSQAGGNGIYEQYF
j_call: TRBJ1-4; clone_size: .; d_call: TRBD1; v_call: TRBV4-1; cdr3_nt: TGCGCCAGCAGCGGTCCTAGATTCGGACAGGATGAAAAACTGTTTTTT; cdr3_aa: CASSGPRFGQDEKLFF
j_call: TRBJ1-4; clone_size: once; d_call: .; v_call: TRBV29-1; cdr3_nt: TGCAGCGCCGGACAGTTTAATGAAAAACTGTTTTTT; cdr3_aa: CSAGQFNEKLFF
j_call: TRBJ2-7; clone_size: .; d_call: .; v_call: TRBV6-5; cdr3_nt: TGTGCCAGCAGTTACCGCTACGAGCAGTACTTC; cdr3_aa: CASSYRYEQYF
j_call: TRBJ2-3; clone_size: .; d_call: TRBD1; v_call: TRBV6-5; cdr3_nt: TGTGCCAGCAGTCGGACAGGGGGGACAGATACGCAGTATTTT; cdr3_aa: CASSRTGGTDTQYF
j_call: TRBJ1-1; clone_size: once; d_call: .; v_call: TRBV5-5; cdr3_nt: TGTGCCAGCAGCTGGGGACACGGGAACACTGAAGCTTTCTTT; cdr3_aa: CASSWGHGNTEAFF
j_call: TRBJ1-2; clone_size: .; d_call: .; v_call: TRBV9; cdr3_nt: TGTGCCAGCAGCGTAGATGGAGGGTTAGCTAACTATGGCTACACCTTC; cdr3_aa: CASSVDGGLANYGYTF
j_call: TRBJ1-1; clone_size: .; d_call: .; v_call: TRBV20-1; cdr3_nt: TGCAGTGCGAAAGGGGGCACTGAAGCTTTCTTT; cdr3_aa: CSAKGGTEAFF
j_call: TRBJ1-1; clone_size: .; d_call: .; v_call: TRBV20-1; cdr3_nt: TGCAGTGTGGGACAAACCAAAGCTTTCTTT; cdr3_aa: CSVGQTKAFF
j_call: TRBJ2-3; clone_size: .; d_call: TRBD2; v_call: TRBV7-2; cdr3_nt: TGTGCCAGCAGCTTAGGATACTCCGGCGGGGGTCAGTATTTT; cdr3_aa: CASSLGYSGGGQYF
j_call: TRBJ2-7; clone_size: .; d_call: TRBD1; v_call: TRBV10-3; cdr3_nt: TGTGCCATCAGTCCCGGGACAGGGGCCTACGAGCAGTACTTC; cdr3_aa: CAISPGTGAYEQYF
j_call: TRBJ2-7; clone_size: .; d_call: .; v_call: TRBV25-1; cdr3_nt: TGTGCCAGCAGTCAGGAACTAGCAACCTACGAGCAGTACTTC; cdr3_aa: CASSQELATYEQYF
j_call: TRBJ2-1; clone_size: few; d_call: TRBD2; v_call: TRBV5-8; cdr3_nt: TGTGCCAGCAGCTTGGTGTCTAGCGGGGGTCCAAGCTCCTACAATGAGCAGTTCTTC; cdr3_aa: CASSLVSSGGPSSYNEQFF
j_call: TRBJ2-1; clone_size: few; d_call: TRBD2; v_call: TRBV4-1; cdr3_nt: TGCGCCAGCAGCCAAGGAAAGTGGGGGAGGGATGAGCAGTTCTTC; cdr3_aa: CASSQGKWGRDEQFF
j_call: TRBJ2-1; clone_size: .; d_call: .; v_call: TRBV5-4; cdr3_nt: TGTGCCAGCAGTAGTAAAAACAATGAGCAGTTCTTC; cdr3_aa: CASSSKNNEQFF
j_call: TRBJ2-7; clone_size: .; d_call: .; v_call: TRBV7-2; cdr3_nt: TGTGCCAGCAGTTTACTGACAAGCGGGTATCGGTCCTACGAGCAGTACTTC; cdr3_aa: CASSLLTSGYRSYEQYF
j_call: TRBJ2-3; clone_size: .; d_call: TRBD2; v_call: TRBV29-1; cdr3_nt: TGCAGCGTTAAAGGTCTACCTAGCGGGGCTCAAGATACGCAGTATTTT; cdr3_aa: CSVKGLPSGAQDTQYF
j_call: TRBJ1-1; clone_size: .; d_call: .; v_call: TRBV4-2; cdr3_nt: TGTGCCAGCAGCCAAGAACAGGGTTTAAACACTGAAGCTTTCTTT; cdr3_aa: CASSQEQGLNTEAFF
j_call: TRBJ2-4; clone_size: .; d_call: TRBD2; v_call: TRBV27; cdr3_nt: TGTGCCAGCAGTTGGAATAGCGGGGACCTACTAGCCAAAAACATTCAGTACTTC; cdr3_aa: CASSWNSGDLLAKNIQYF
j_call: TRBJ2-1; clone_size: .; d_call: TRBD1; v_call: TRBV6-5; cdr3_nt: TGTGCCAGCACCCAGACAGGGTACAATGAGCAGTTCTTC; cdr3_aa: CASTQTGYNEQFF
j_call: TRBJ2-2; clone_size: .; d_call: .; v_call: TRBV29-1; cdr3_nt: TGCAGCGCCTCTCGCACCGGGGAGCTGTTTTTT; cdr3_aa: CSASRTGELFF
j_call: TRBJ1-2; clone_size: .; d_call: .; v_call: TRBV14; cdr3_nt: TGTGCCAGCAGCCCCAGGGTGGTGGCTCTCTATGGCTACACCTTC; cdr3_aa: CASSPRVVALYGYTF
j_call: TRBJ2-7; clone_size: .; d_call: .; v_call: TRBV27; cdr3_nt: TGTGCCAGCAGTCAGGGTGGCAGCTCCTACGAGCAGTACTTC; cdr3_aa: CASSQGGSSYEQYF
j_call: TRBJ2-7; clone_size: .; d_call: TRBD2; v_call: TRBV11-2; cdr3_nt: TGTGCCAGCAGCTTAAGCGGGGCCTACTACGAGCAGTACTTC; cdr3_aa: CASSLSGAYYEQYF
j_call: TRBJ1-1; clone_size: .; d_call: TRBD1; v_call: TRBV5-6; cdr3_nt: TGTGCCAGCAGCTTTGACAGGGGGCTCGGCACTGAAGCTTTCTTT; cdr3_aa: CASSFDRGLGTEAFF
j_call: TRBJ1-1; clone_size: once; d_call: .; v_call: TRBV21-1; cdr3_nt: TGTGCTAGCAGCAAAGGGAAAGGGGGCAACACTGAAGCTTTCTTT; cdr3_aa: CASSKGKGGNTEAFF
j_call: TRBJ2-1; clone_size: .; d_call: .; v_call: TRBV7-9; cdr3_nt: TGTGCCAGCAGCTCCCCGGCGGGGAGGTACAATGAGCAGTTCTTC; cdr3_aa: CASSSPAGRYNEQFF
j_call: TRBJ2-7; clone_size: .; d_call: .; v_call: TRBV4-1; cdr3_nt: TGCGCCAGACGAACACTATCCTACGAGCAGTACTTC; cdr3_aa: CARRTLSYEQYF
j_call: TRBJ2-5; clone_size: .; d_call: .; v_call: TRBV6-5; cdr3_nt: TGTGCCAGCACCCGAGGGGGATTGTACCAAGAGACCCAGTACTTC; cdr3_aa: CASTRGGLYQETQYF
j_call: TRBJ1-5; clone_size: .; d_call: .; v_call: TRBV7-8; cdr3_nt: TGTGCCAGCAGCTCGACAGCGCGGAGCAATCAGCCCCAGCATTTT; cdr3_aa: CASSSTARSNQPQHF
j_call: TRBJ2-1; clone_size: .; d_call: TRBD2; v_call: TRBV2; cdr3_nt: TGTGCCAGCAGTGAATCTCGGGGGGGGGCCATGAATGAGCAGTTCTTC; cdr3_aa: CASSESRGGAMNEQFF
j_call: TRBJ2-3; clone_size: .; d_call: TRBD2; v_call: TRBV9; cdr3_nt: TGTGCCAGCAGCGCCCTGGGAGGCGGGGGGGCTTCAGATACGCAGTATTTT; cdr3_aa: CASSALGGGGASDTQYF
j_call: TRBJ1-2; clone_size: once; d_call: TRBD1; v_call: TRBV2; cdr3_nt: TGTGCCAGCAGTATGGGACAGGGTTATGATGGCTACACCTTC; cdr3_aa: CASSMGQGYDGYTF
j_call: TRBJ2-3; clone_size: .; d_call: TRBD2; v_call: TRBV25-1; cdr3_nt: TGTGCCAGCAGCGAGCTAGCGGGGGCCCACACAGATACGCAGTATTTT; cdr3_aa: CASSELAGAHTDTQYF
j_call: TRBJ2-3; clone_size: .; d_call: TRBD2; v_call: TRBV11-2; cdr3_nt: TGTGCCAGCAGCCCTTATAGCGGGGGCACAGATACGCAGTATTTT; cdr3_aa: CASSPYSGGTDTQYF
j_call: TRBJ2-2; clone_size: .; d_call: TRBD2; v_call: TRBV6-6; cdr3_nt: TGTGCCAGCACCCCCGAGGCTAGCGGGGCCGGGGAGCTGTTTTTT; cdr3_aa: CASTPEASGAGELFF
j_call: TRBJ2-7; clone_size: .; d_call: TRBD1; v_call: TRBV5-5; cdr3_nt: TGTGCCAGCAGCCGGATTGGGACAGCCTACGAGCAGTACTTC; cdr3_aa: CASSRIGTAYEQYF
j_call: TRBJ2-7; clone_size: .; d_call: .; v_call: TRBV11-3; cdr3_nt: TGTGCCAGCAGCTTAGGCAGGCCTCCGCACGAGCAGTACTTC; cdr3_aa: CASSLGRPPHEQYF
j_call: TRBJ2-7; clone_size: few; d_call: .; v_call: TRBV19; cdr3_nt: TGTGCCAGTAGTATGGGCCAGGGGGGAAGGGCCTACGAGCAGTACTTC; cdr3_aa: CASSMGQGGRAYEQYF
j_call: TRBJ2-3; clone_size: .; d_call: TRBD2; v_call: TRBV5-1; cdr3_nt: TGCGCCAGCAGCTTAATTATTAGCGGGGGACCAGATACGCAGTATTTT; cdr3_aa: CASSLIISGGPDTQYF
j_call: TRBJ2-1; clone_size: few; d_call: .; v_call: TRBV25-1; cdr3_nt: TGTGCCAGCAGTGAAGAGGGCCATGAGCAGTTCTTC; cdr3_aa: CASSEEGHEQFF
j_call: TRBJ1-3; clone_size: .; d_call: .; v_call: TRBV16; cdr3_nt: TGTGCCAGCTCCAGTGGGCTCTCTGGAAACACCATATATTTT; cdr3_aa: CASSSGLSGNTIYF
j_call: TRBJ2-7; clone_size: .; d_call: .; v_call: TRBV5-4; cdr3_nt: TGTGCCAGCAGCGCCGGGGTCGACTCCTACGAGCAGTACTTC; cdr3_aa: CASSAGVDSYEQYF
j_call: TRBJ1-2; clone_size: .; d_call: TRBD1; v_call: TRBV9; cdr3_nt: TGTGCCAGCAGCGTAGCTACACAGGGACAGGAGGGCTACACCTTC; cdr3_aa: CASSVATQGQEGYTF
j_call: TRBJ1-1; clone_size: .; d_call: .; v_call: TRBV5-1; cdr3_nt: TGCGCCAGCAGCTGGACTACAGGAGTAACTAACACTGAAGCTTTCTTT; cdr3_aa: CASSWTTGVTNTEAFF
j_call: TRBJ2-5; clone_size: .; d_call: TRBD2; v_call: TRBV18; cdr3_nt: TGTGCCAGCTCACCAACCAGCGGGGAAGAGACCCAGTACTTC; cdr3_aa: CASSPTSGEETQYF
j_call: TRBJ2-1; clone_size: .; d_call: TRBD2; v_call: TRBV6-5; cdr3_nt: TGTGCCAGCAGCTACGATATAGCGGGGGCCTACAATGAGCAGTTCTTC; cdr3_aa: CASSYDIAGAYNEQFF
j_call: TRBJ2-7; clone_size: .; d_call: TRBD1; v_call: TRBV5-1; cdr3_nt: TGCGCCAGCAGCTCCAGGGGGAGCTCCTACGAGCAGTACTTC; cdr3_aa: CASSSRGSSYEQYF
j_call: TRBJ2-7; clone_size: .; d_call: .; v_call: TRBV6-1; cdr3_nt: TGTGCCAGCAGTGCCCGACGTGACAGGTTTTACGAGCAGTACTTC; cdr3_aa: CASSARRDRFYEQYF
j_call: TRBJ1-4; clone_size: .; d_call: .; v_call: TRBV9; cdr3_nt: TGTGCCAGCAGCGTGACAGCACTTAATGAAAAACTGTTTTTT; cdr3_aa: CASSVTALNEKLFF
j_call: TRBJ2-2; clone_size: .; d_call: TRBD2; v_call: TRBV7-9; cdr3_nt: TGTGCCAGCAGCGGTGGGACTAGCGGGGGGGCCCTCCCAGCCGGGGAGCTGTTTTTT; cdr3_aa: CASSGGTSGGALPAGELFF
j_call: TRBJ2-7; clone_size: .; d_call: TRBD1; v_call: TRBV6-5; cdr3_nt: TGTGCCAGCACCAGACAGGGGACAGGGTCCTACGAGCAGTACTTC; cdr3_aa: CASTRQGTGSYEQYF
j_call: TRBJ2-3; clone_size: .; d_call: TRBD1; v_call: TRBV5-1; cdr3_nt: TGCGCCAGCGGAAAGGGACAGGTGGGGTGGGATACGCAGTATTTT; cdr3_aa: CASGKGQVGWDTQYF
j_call: TRBJ1-3; clone_size: .; d_call: .; v_call: TRBV6-5; cdr3_nt: TGTGCCAGCAGTTCGCGCTCTGGAAACACCATATATTTT; cdr3_aa: CASSSRSGNTIYF
j_call: TRBJ1-1; clone_size: few; d_call: .; v_call: TRBV6-5; cdr3_nt: TGTGCCAGCAGCCGATCCGGGAGTGAAGCTTTCTTT; cdr3_aa: CASSRSGSEAFF
j_call: TRBJ2-5; clone_size: .; d_call: .; v_call: TRBV6-5; cdr3_nt: TGTGCCATCTCCCGGGGCGGGGTAAGGGAAGAGACCCAGTACTTC; cdr3_aa: CAISRGGVREETQYF
j_call: TRBJ2-2; clone_size: once; d_call: TRBD2; v_call: TRBV9; cdr3_nt: TGTGCCAGCAGCGTAGAACTAGCGGGGGGGCCGGATTACGGGGAGCTGTTTTTT; cdr3_aa: CASSVELAGGPDYGELFF
j_call: TRBJ1-6; clone_size: .; d_call: TRBD1; v_call: TRBV9; cdr3_nt: TGTGCCAGCAGCGGATCAGGGGGTTCGGGAGCACCCCTCCACTTT; cdr3_aa: CASSGSGGSGAPLHF